This T cell receptor beta chain appears in the sequencing data of a study of PD-1 blockade in classical Hodgkin lymphoma. Sequencing was performed with immunoSEQ multiplex PCR; in TCRdb, only in-frame clones are kept and a portion is missing. The top ten clones hold 10% to 15% of a sample with 75,000 to 100,000 clones, 75% to 90% of them seen once. Study-level points and caveats: Significant TCR diversity gains by C4D1 occurred in CD4+ but not CD8+ cells. Although disease activity or prior therapy may be involved, causes of the repertoire differences remain undefined.

In the case of this clone: Its target is unknown.

The V and J ends lost 2 bases and 4 bases respectively, with 14 bases between them. The CDR3 contains 16 residues. Germline V gives CDR1 MNHEY, CDR2 SVGAGI. Brentuximab vedotin exposure varied among the patients, all of whom had relapsed after autologous stem cell transplantation. The receptor comes from a human donor with classical Hodgkin lymphoma. The chain uses TRBV6-5 and TRBJ2-2; a possible D gene is TRBD2 (6 bases). This material consisted of peripheral blood mononuclear cells (PBMCs), taken at baseline. CDR3 in amino acids: CASSYLPGVGTGELFF. CDR3 DNA sequence: TGTGCCAGCAGTTACCTCCCGGGAGTGGGCACCGGGGAGCTGTTTTTT.